Listed below are T cell receptor beta chains from one sample, sequenced in a study of CD8 T cells in ankylosing spondylitis. From the 5' RACE reads, TCRdb called clonotypes with MiXCR, one entry per CDR3 protein. The sample has 250,000 to 300,000 distinct CDR3 sequences; about 18% are singletons. The sequencing sample was made of blood, either unsorted or a sorted T cell fraction (not recorded which). Receptors originate from a male donor with ankylosing spondylitis or in good health (not recorded which). Each CDR3 is given with its conserved first and last residue. Each record gives: V gene, D gene, J gene, clone size, CDR3 DNA, CDR3 protein. The D gene is left open where the match is weak. Some rows mark clone size as missing; the rest say once, few, many or name a class of expanded clone.

V gene: TRBV29-1
D gene: .
J gene: TRBJ2-2
clone size: many
CDR3 DNA: TGCAGCGCCATTATAACCGGGGAGCTGTTTTTT
CDR3 protein: CSAIITGELFF

V gene: TRBV28
D gene: TRBD2
J gene: TRBJ2-3
clone size: few
CDR3 DNA: TGTGCCAGCAGGCAACTAGCGGGGATCACAGATACGCAGTATTTT
CDR3 protein: CASRQLAGITDTQYF

V gene: TRBV12-3/TRBV12-4
D gene: TRBD2
J gene: TRBJ2-3
clone size: .
CDR3 DNA: TGTGCCAGCAGCGACGGGGGGAGGGCCCTCGCAGATACGCAGTATTTT
CDR3 protein: CASSDGGRALADTQYF

V gene: TRBV9
D gene: .
J gene: TRBJ1-3
clone size: few
CDR3 DNA: TGTGCCAGCAGCGGTCGACTTGGATCCATATATTTT
CDR3 protein: CASSGRLGSIYF

V gene: TRBV5-5
D gene: TRBD2
J gene: TRBJ2-7
clone size: few
CDR3 DNA: TGTGCCAGCAGCTGGACGGACCTCTCGGGGGGTTACGAGCAGTACTTC
CDR3 protein: CASSWTDLSGGYEQYF

V gene: TRBV5-1
D gene: .
J gene: TRBJ1-1
clone size: .
CDR3 DNA: TGCGCCAGCAGCCTCCGGGGCCCGAACACTGAAGCTTTCTTT
CDR3 protein: CASSLRGPNTEAFF

V gene: TRBV6-2/TRBV6-3
D gene: TRBD2
J gene: TRBJ2-1
clone size: few
CDR3 DNA: TGTGCCAGCAGTTATTTGGGGACTAGCGGGAGTAGGGATGAGCAGTTCTTC
CDR3 protein: CASSYLGTSGSRDEQFF

V gene: TRBV12-5
D gene: .
J gene: TRBJ2-1
clone size: .
CDR3 DNA: TGTGCTAGTGGTTTGGTAAAGGGTGAGCAGTTCTTC
CDR3 protein: CASGLVKGEQFF

V gene: TRBV24-1
D gene: TRBD1
J gene: TRBJ2-2
clone size: few
CDR3 DNA: TGTGCCACCTCACCAGGGGGCGCGAACACCGGGGAGCTGTTTTTT
CDR3 protein: CATSPGGANTGELFF

V gene: TRBV27
D gene: .
J gene: TRBJ1-6
clone size: few
CDR3 DNA: TGTGCCAGCAGTTTACAAGGGAATTCACCCCTCCACTTT
CDR3 protein: CASSLQGNSPLHF

V gene: TRBV12-3/TRBV12-4
D gene: .
J gene: TRBJ2-5
clone size: few
CDR3 DNA: TGTGCCAGCAGTTCCCCGGGACGGCAAGAGACCCAGTACTTC
CDR3 protein: CASSSPGRQETQYF

V gene: TRBV4-1
D gene: .
J gene: TRBJ2-1
clone size: .
CDR3 DNA: TGCGCCAGCAGCCGAGTACAACCCCTGGGCTCCTACAATGAGCAGTTCTTC
CDR3 protein: CASSRVQPLGSYNEQFF

V gene: TRBV6-1
D gene: .
J gene: TRBJ2-7
clone size: .
CDR3 DNA: TGTGCCAGCGGGGGTCGATCGGGAGCGCTGTACGAGCAGTACTTC
CDR3 protein: CASGGRSGALYEQYF

V gene: TRBV29-1
D gene: TRBD2
J gene: TRBJ2-1
clone size: .
CDR3 DNA: TGCAGCGCACCAACCCTAGGGACTACTAACTACAATGAGCAGTTCTTC
CDR3 protein: CSAPTLGTTNYNEQFF

V gene: TRBV5-1
D gene: TRBD2
J gene: TRBJ2-3
clone size: few
CDR3 DNA: TGCGCCAGCAACGGACTAGCGGGAGGCTCAGATACGCAGTATTTT
CDR3 protein: CASNGLAGGSDTQYF

V gene: TRBV4-3
D gene: .
J gene: TRBJ2-7
clone size: .
CDR3 DNA: TGCGCCAGCAGCCAGTCCGGGACACTTTCCTACGAGCAGTACTTC
CDR3 protein: CASSQSGTLSYEQYF

V gene: TRBV28
D gene: TRBD1
J gene: TRBJ1-1
clone size: few
CDR3 DNA: TGTGCCAGCAGGGTTGGACAGGCTAACACTGAAGCTTTCTTT
CDR3 protein: CASRVGQANTEAFF

V gene: TRBV27
D gene: .
J gene: TRBJ2-7
clone size: few
CDR3 DNA: TGTGCCAGCAGTCCTCGGGTAGCTATCTACGAGCAGTACTTC
CDR3 protein: CASSPRVAIYEQYF

V gene: TRBV4-1
D gene: .
J gene: TRBJ2-7
clone size: few
CDR3 DNA: TGCGCCAGCAGCCAAGCCCCAAGCTCCTACGAGCAGTACTTC
CDR3 protein: CASSQAPSSYEQYF

V gene: TRBV4-2
D gene: TRBD1
J gene: TRBJ2-7
clone size: .
CDR3 DNA: TGTGCCAGCAGCCAAGATGGTGGGACAGACGAGCAGTACTTC
CDR3 protein: CASSQDGGTDEQYF

V gene: TRBV28
D gene: .
J gene: TRBJ2-1
clone size: .
CDR3 DNA: TGTGCCAGCAGCCCGACTACAAACTCCTACAATGAGCAGTTCTTC
CDR3 protein: CASSPTTNSYNEQFF

V gene: TRBV12-3/TRBV12-4
D gene: .
J gene: TRBJ1-1
clone size: .
CDR3 DNA: TGTGCCAGCAGCAAGACAGGTGAAGCTTTCTTT
CDR3 protein: CASSKTGEAFF